A single sample is the source of the 6 T cell receptor beta chains below, sequenced in a study of blood T cell repertoires in COVID-19. Libraries were prepared by immunoSEQ multiplex PCR; TCRdb keeps only in-frame clonotypes and omits some of them. The sample records fewer than 120,000 clones, about four fifths being singletons. Input material: peripheral blood. The receptors derive from a woman aged 55-69 years with acute or convalescent COVID-19.

V gene TRBV11-2 combines with J gene TRBJ1-2; D uncertain. The CDR3 is 12 amino acids. CDR1 and CDR2 (germline): SGHAT, FQNNGV. V gave up 5 bases and J gave up 3 bases, with 7 bases separating them. The CDR3 DNA reads as TGTGCCAGCAGCCCCCGGGACTATGGCTACACCTTC. Protein sequence: CASSPRDYGYTF.

This chain uses TRBV28 with TRBJ1-1; 8 nucleotides match TRBD1. Germline assignment: CDR1 MDHEN and CDR2 SYDVKM. J lost 1 base, V lost 6 bases, and 4 bases had no gene match. The CDR3 consists of 14 residues. The CDR3 DNA sequence: TGTGCCAGCAGCCTCGGACAGGGGAACACTGAAGCTTTCTTT. Its translation: CASSLGQGNTEAFF. Together with reference TRBV28 and TRBJ1-1, the CDR3 gives the full variable domain: DVKVTQSSRYLVKRTGEKVFLECVQDMDHENMFWYRQDPGLGLRLIYFSYDVKMKEKGDIPEGYSVSREKKERFSLILESASTNQTSMYLCASSLGQGNTEAFFGQGTRLTVV.

The chain recombines TRBV24-1 with TRBJ2-3; 7 bases are shared with TRBD2. With 2 bases clipped from V and 10 bases from J, the junction kept 5 bases outside the gene matches. The CDR3 runs to 13 residues. From germline, CDR1 is KGHDR and CDR2 SFDVKD. The CDR3 region has the DNA TGTGCCACCAGTGATTCACTTCTAGCGGCGCAGTATTTT. As protein: CATSDSLLAAQYF.

The gene calls are TRBV7-2 and TRBJ1-1; 7 bases agree with TRBD1. Trimming took 2 bases from V and 7 from J; bases not matched to a gene: 7. The CDR3 is 14 amino acids. Germline V CDR1 and CDR2: SGHTA, FQGNSA. The CDR3 reads CASSLRGGEGEAFF. CDR3 nucleotide sequence: TGTGCCAGCAGCTTAAGAGGGGGCGAAGGTGAAGCTTTCTTT.

The gene calls are TRBV10-3 and TRBJ1-2; TRBD1 matches 7 bases. The J segment lost 5 bases and the V segment lost 10 bases, leaving 10 bases of the junction unmatched. Germline loops: CDR1 ENHRY, CDR2 SYGVKD. CDR3 length: 13 residues. This CDR3 reads CASHDRVPYGYTF. CDR3 DNA sequence: TGTGCCAGCCACGACAGGGTCCCTTATGGCTACACCTTC.

V gene TRBV9 combines with J gene TRBJ2-5; D might be TRBD1 (5 bases). This CDR3 spans 16 amino acids. CDR1 is SGDLS and CDR2 is YYNGEE in the germline V gene. V lost 4 bases and J 1 base, leaving 17 bases between the germline ends. CDR3 nucleotides: TGTGCCAGCAGCCCCCGACCCTGGACAACCCAAGAGACCCAGTACTTC. It encodes CASSPRPWTTQETQYF.